This TCR beta chain emerged from a study of shared clonotypes between healthy human individuals. Study background: Plates per donor: three CD4 naive, three CD4 memory, two CD8 naive, one CD8 memory.

Some clones are missing from TCRdb's copy, which holds only in-frame ones; the method was immunoSEQ multiplex PCR. The sample lists some 1,400,000 clones, roughly 97% seen once, with 1.2% in the top ten. Donors were healthy HIV-negative adults without recent acute infections or vaccinations. It was into CD45RA+ naive and CD45RA-negative memory subsets that the CD4+ cells were split. The TCR was taken from a man younger than 40 in good health. Specimen: naive CD4+ T cells sorted from blood. Subset noted: CD45RA+ positively selected.

The CDR3 reads CASSTNWWTEAFF. Written as DNA, the CDR3 is TGTGCCAGCAGTACGAACTGGTGGACTGAAGCTTTCTTT. The V and J genes are TRBV28 and TRBJ1-1; no clear D. This CDR3 region has 13 residues. V was clipped by 5 bases and J by 5 bases, with 12 bases between them. Germline lookup yields CDR1 MDHEN and CDR2 SYDVKM.